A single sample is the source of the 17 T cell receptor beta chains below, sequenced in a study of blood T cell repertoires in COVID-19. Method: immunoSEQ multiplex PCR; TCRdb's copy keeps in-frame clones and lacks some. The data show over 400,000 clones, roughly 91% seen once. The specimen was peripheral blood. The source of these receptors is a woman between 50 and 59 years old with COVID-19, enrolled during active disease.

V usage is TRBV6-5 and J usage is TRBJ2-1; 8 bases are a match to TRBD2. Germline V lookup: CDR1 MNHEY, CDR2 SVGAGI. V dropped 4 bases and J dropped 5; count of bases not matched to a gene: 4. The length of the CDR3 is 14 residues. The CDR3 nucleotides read TGTGCCAGCAGTTCCCCGACTAGCGACAATGAGCAGTTCTTC. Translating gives CASSSPTSDNEQFF.

The CDR3: CASSQEDNEKLFF. CDR3 nucleotide sequence: TGCGCCAGCAGCCAGGAGGATAATGAAAAACTGTTTTTT. The rearrangement joins TRBV4-1 to TRBJ1-4, with D hard to call. Germline assignment: CDR1 MGHRA and CDR2 YSYEKL. The CDR3 length is 13 residues. Between the trimmed V and J ends, which lost 3 bases and 4 bases, there was a span of 6 bases.

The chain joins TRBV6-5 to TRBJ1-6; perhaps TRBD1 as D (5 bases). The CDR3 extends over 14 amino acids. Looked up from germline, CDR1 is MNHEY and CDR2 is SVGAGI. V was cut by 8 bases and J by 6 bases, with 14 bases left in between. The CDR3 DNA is TGTGCCAGCGCCGGGGGACCGACTAATTCACCCCTCCACTTT. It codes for CASAGGPTNSPLHF.

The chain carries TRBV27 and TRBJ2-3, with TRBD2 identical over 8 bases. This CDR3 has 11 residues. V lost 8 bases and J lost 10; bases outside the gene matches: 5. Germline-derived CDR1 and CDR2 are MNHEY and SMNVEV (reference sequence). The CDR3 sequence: CASHGGGAQYF. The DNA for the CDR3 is TGTGCCAGCCACGGGGGGGGAGCGCAGTATTTT.

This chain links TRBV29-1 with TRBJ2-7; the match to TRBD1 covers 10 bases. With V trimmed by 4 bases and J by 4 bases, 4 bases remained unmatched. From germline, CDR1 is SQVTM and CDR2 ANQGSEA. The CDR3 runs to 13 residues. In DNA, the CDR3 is TGCAGCGTTGGCGGACAGGGGGATTACGAGCAGTACTTC. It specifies CSVGGQGDYEQYF.

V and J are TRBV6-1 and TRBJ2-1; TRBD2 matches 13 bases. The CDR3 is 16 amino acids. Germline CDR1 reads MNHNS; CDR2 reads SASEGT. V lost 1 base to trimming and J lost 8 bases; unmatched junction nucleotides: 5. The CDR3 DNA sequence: TGTGCCAGCAGTGAAGTTACTAGCGGGGGGGCGTATGAGCAGTTCTTC. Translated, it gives CASSEVTSGGAYEQFF.

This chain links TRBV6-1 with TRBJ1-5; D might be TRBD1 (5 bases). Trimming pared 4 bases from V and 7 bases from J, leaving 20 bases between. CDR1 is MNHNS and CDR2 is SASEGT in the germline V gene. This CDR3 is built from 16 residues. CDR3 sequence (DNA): TGTGCCAGCAGTGGACTGAAGGGTTGGGGGGGGCAGCCCCAGCATTTT. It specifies CASSGLKGWGGQPQHF.

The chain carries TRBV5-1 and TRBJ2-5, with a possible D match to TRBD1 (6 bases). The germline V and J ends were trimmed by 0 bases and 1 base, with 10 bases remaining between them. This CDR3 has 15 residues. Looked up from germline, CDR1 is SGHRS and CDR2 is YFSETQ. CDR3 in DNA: TGCGCCAGCAGCTTGGGAGGGGGTTTCCAAGAGACCCAGTACTTC. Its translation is CASSLGGGFQETQYF.

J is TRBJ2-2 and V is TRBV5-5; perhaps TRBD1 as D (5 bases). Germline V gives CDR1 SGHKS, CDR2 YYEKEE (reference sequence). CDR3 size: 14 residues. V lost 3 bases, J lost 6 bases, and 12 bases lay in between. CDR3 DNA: TGTGCCAGCAGCTCGACAGTAAGCCCCGGGGAGCTGTTTTTT. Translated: CASSSTVSPGELFF. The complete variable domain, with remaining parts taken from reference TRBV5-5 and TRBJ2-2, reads DAGVTQSPTHLIKTRGQQVTLRCSPISGHKSVSWYQQVLGQGPQFIFQYYEKEERGRGNFPDRFSARQFPNYSSELNVNALLLGDSALYLCASSSTVSPGELFFGEGSRLTVL.

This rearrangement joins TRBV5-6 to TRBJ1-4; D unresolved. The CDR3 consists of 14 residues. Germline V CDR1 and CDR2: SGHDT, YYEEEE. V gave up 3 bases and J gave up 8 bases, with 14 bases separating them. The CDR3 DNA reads TGTGCCAGCAGCTCTGGGCGGGGTAGGGAAAAACTGTTTTTT. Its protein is CASSSGRGREKLFF. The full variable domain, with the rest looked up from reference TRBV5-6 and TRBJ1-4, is DAGVTQSPTHLIKTRGQQVTLRCSPKSGHDTVSWYQQALGQGPQFIFQYYEEEERQRGNFPDRFSGHQFPNYSSELNVNALLLGDSALYLCASSSGRGREKLFFGSGTQLSVL.

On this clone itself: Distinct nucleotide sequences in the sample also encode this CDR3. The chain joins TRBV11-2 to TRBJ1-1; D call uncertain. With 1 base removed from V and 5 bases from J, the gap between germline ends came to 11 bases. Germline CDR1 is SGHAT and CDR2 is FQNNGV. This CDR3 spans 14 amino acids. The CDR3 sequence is CASSLAGAGTEAFF. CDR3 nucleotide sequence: TGTGCCAGCAGCTTAGCGGGTGCGGGAACTGAAGCTTTCTTT.

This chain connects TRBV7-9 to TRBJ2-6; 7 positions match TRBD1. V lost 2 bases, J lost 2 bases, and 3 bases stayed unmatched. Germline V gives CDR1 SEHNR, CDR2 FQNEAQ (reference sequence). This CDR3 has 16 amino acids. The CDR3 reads CASSLLQGAGANVLTF. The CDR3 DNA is TGTGCCAGCAGCTTACTGCAGGGGGCTGGGGCCAACGTCCTGACTTTC. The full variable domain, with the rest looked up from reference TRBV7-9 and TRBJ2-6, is DTGVSQNPRHKITKRGQNVTFRCDPISEHNRLYWYRQTLGQGPEFLTYFQNEAQLEKSRLLSDRFSAERPKGSFSTLEIQRTEQGDSAMYLCASSLLQGAGANVLTFGAGSRLTVL.

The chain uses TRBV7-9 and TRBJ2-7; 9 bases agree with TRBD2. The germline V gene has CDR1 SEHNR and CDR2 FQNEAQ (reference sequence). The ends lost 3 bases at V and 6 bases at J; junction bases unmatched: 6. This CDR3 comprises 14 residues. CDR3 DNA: TGTGCCAGCAGCTTGGGGACAGCGGGGGGCGAGCAGTACTTC. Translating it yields CASSLGTAGGEQYF.

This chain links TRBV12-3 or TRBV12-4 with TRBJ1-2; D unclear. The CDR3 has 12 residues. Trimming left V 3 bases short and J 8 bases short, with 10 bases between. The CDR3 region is CASSFEMGGYTF. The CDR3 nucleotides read TGTGCCAGCAGTTTTGAAATGGGCGGCTACACCTTC.

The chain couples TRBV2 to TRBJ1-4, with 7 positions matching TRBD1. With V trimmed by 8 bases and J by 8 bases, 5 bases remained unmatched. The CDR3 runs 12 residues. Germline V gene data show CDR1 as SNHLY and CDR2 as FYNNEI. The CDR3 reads CASDRVGEKLFF. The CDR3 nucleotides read TGTGCCAGCGACAGGGTTGGCGAAAAACTGTTTTTT.

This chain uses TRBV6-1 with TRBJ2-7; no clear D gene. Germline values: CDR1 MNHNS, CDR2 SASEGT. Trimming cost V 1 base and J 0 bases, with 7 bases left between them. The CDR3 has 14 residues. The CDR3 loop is CASSEVGVSYEQYF. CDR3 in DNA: TGTGCCAGCAGTGAAGTGGGCGTCTCCTACGAGCAGTACTTC.

The CDR3 sequence is CASSLGRINHEQYF. CDR3 coding DNA: TGTGCCAGCAGTTTAGGCAGGATAAACCACGAGCAGTACTTC. This chain uses TRBV27 with TRBJ2-7; D unresolved. CDR1 is MNHEY and CDR2 is SMNVEV in the germline V gene (reference sequence). V was shortened by 2 bases and J by 5 bases, with 13 bases between the two germline ends. The CDR3 length is 14 residues.